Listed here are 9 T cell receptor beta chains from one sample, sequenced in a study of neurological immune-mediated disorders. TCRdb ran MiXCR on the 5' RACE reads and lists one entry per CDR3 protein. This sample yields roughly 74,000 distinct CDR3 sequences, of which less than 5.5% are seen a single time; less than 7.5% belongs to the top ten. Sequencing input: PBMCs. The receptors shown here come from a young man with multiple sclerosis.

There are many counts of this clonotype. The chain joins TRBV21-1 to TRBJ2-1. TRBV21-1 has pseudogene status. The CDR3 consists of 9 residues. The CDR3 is CASSNEQFF. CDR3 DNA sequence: TGTGCCAGCAGCAATGAGCAGTTCTTC.

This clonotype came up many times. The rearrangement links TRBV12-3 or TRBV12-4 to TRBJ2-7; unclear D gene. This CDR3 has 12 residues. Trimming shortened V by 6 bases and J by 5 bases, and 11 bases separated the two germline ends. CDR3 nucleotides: TGTGCCAGCAGCCTCCAGGTCCACGAGCAGTACTTC. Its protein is CASSLQVHEQYF.

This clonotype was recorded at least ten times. The CDR3 region has the DNA TGTGCCAGCAGTACTCAACTAGCGGGGGGGCTCAATGAGCAGTTCTTC. This translates into CASSTQLAGGLNEQFF. The J gene is TRBJ2-1, the V gene TRBV6-6; the match to TRBD2 covers 13 bases. Germline V gene lookup returns CDR1 MNHNY and CDR2 SVGAGI (reference sequence). CDR3 length: 16 amino acids. After removal of 5 bases from V and 6 bases from J, the junction contained 7 bases not matched to a gene.

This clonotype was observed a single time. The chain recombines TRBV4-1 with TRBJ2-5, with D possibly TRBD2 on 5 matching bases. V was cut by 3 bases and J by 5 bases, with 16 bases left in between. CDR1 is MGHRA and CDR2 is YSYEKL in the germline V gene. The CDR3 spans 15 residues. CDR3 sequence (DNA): TGCGCCAGCAGCCACCCCTTAGGCCCGGGGGAGACCCAGTACTTC. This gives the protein CASSHPLGPGETQYF.

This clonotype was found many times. The CDR3 sequence is CASSESHSGSQAFF. The CDR3 DNA reads as TGTGCCAGCAGTGAATCCCATTCCGGGTCCCAAGCTTTCTTT. The chain combines TRBV25-1 with TRBJ1-1; no clear D gene. Deletions cut 1 base from V and 9 bases from J, with 15 bases between. Germline-derived CDR1 and CDR2 are MGHDK and SYGVNS. This CDR3 is 14 amino acids long.

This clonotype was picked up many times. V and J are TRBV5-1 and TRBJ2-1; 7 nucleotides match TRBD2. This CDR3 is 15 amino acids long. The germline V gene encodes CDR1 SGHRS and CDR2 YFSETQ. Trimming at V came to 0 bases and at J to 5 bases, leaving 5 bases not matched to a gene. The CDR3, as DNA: TGCGCCAGCAGCTTGGAGGGGACTAAAAACAATGAGCAGTTCTTC. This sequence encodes CASSLEGTKNNEQFF. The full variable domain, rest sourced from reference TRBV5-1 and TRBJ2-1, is KAGVTQTPRYLIKTRGQQVTLSCSPISGHRSVSWYQQTPGQGLQFLFEYFSETQRNKGNFPGRFSGRQFSNSRSEMNVSTLELGDSALYLCASSLEGTKNNEQFFGPGTRLTVL.

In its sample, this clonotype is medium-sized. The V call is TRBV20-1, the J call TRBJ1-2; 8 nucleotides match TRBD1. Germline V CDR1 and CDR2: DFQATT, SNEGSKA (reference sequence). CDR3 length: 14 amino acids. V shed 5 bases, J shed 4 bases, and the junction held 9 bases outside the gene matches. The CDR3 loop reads CSADRGREAYGYTF. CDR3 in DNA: TGCAGTGCTGACAGGGGCAGGGAGGCCTATGGCTACACCTTC.

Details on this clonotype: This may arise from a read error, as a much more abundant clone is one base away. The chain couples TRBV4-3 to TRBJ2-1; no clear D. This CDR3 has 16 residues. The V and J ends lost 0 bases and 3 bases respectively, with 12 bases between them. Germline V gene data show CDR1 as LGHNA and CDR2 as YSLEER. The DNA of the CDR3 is TGCGCCAGCAGCCAAGAGGCTAGTAGAGGCTACAATGAGCAGTTCTTC. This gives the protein CASSQEASRGYNEQFF.

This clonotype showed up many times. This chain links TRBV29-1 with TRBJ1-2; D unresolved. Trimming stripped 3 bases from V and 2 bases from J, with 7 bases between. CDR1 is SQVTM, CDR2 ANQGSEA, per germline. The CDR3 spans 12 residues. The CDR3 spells CSVDGPNYGYTF. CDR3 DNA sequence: TGCAGCGTTGACGGACCCAACTATGGCTACACCTTC.